Below are 7 T cell receptor beta chains sequenced from a single sample in a study of T and B cells in COVID-19 patients. Multiplex PCR with BIOMED2 TRB-A/B primer pools amplified TRB rearrangements. TCRdb re-derived calls from the multiplex PCR reads in MiXCR, one entry per CDR3 protein. The repertoire holds over 1,000 distinct CDR3 sequences, with about a fifth as singletons. From blood, 250-500 ng of genomic DNA served as TRB template. Sequenced material: blood. The receptors derive from a human donor with active COVID-19.

The V call is TRBV19, the J call TRBJ2-2, with 12 positions matching TRBD1. CDR1 LNHDA and CDR2 SQIVND come from the germline V gene (reference sequence). The CDR3 is 16 amino acids. After removal of 4 bases from V and 6 bases from J, the junction contained 6 bases not matched to a gene. This CDR3 is CASSTGTGGRSGELFF. CDR3 coding DNA: TGTGCCAGTAGTACCGGGACAGGGGGCCGGTCCGGGGAGCTGTTTTTT. Using reference TRBV19 and TRBJ2-2 for the parts outside the CDR3, the full variable domain is DGGITQSPKYLFRKEGQNVTLSCEQNLNHDAMYWYRQDPGQGLRLIYYSQIVNDFQKGDIAEGYSVSREKKESFPLTVTSAQKNPTAFYLCASSTGTGGRSGELFFGEGSRLTVL.

This chain connects TRBV7-3 to TRBJ2-3, with TRBD1 matching over 7 bases. In germline, CDR1 is SGHTA, CDR2 FQGTGA. V lost 6 bases, J lost 3 bases, and 3 bases stayed unmatched. There are 13 residues in the CDR3. The CDR3 reads CASRRQGTDTQYF. The CDR3 DNA reads TGTGCCAGCAGGAGACAGGGAACAGATACGCAGTATTTT.

Relative to its sample, this clonotype is large. The chain has TRBV11-1 and TRBJ1-2; D gene ambiguous. CDR1 and CDR2 (germline): SGHAT, FQDESV (reference sequence). The CDR3 is 12 amino acids. V was shortened by 4 bases and J by 9 bases, with 12 bases between the two germline ends. CDR3 loop: CASSSHMESYTF. In nucleotides, the CDR3 is TGTGCCAGCAGCTCCCACATGGAAAGCTACACCTTC.

This clonotype ranks as medium-sized. The chain recombines TRBV20-1 with TRBJ2-7, with a weak D call TRBD2 (6 bases). The V end was cut by 4 bases, the J end by 4 bases, with 11 bases between. The CDR3 runs to 12 residues. Looked up from germline, CDR1 is DFQATT and CDR2 is SNEGSKA (reference sequence). CDR3 DNA: TGCAGTGCTAAGGGACTTCTGTACGAGCAGTACTTC. It specifies CSAKGLLYEQYF.

This clonotype qualifies as medium-sized. The V call is TRBV12-5, the J call TRBJ2-7, with unresolved D. The germline V gene has CDR1 LGHNT and CDR2 FRNRAP. V lost 1 base to trimming and J lost 4 bases, with 8 bases between them. The CDR3 length is 13 residues. This chain's CDR3 is CASGLGYTYEQYF. In DNA, the CDR3 is TGTGCTAGTGGTTTGGGGTATACTTACGAGCAGTACTTC.

This clonotype is labeled medium-sized (0.01 to 0.1%). The chain recombines TRBV12-3 or TRBV12-4 with TRBJ1-1; the D gene is possibly TRBD1 (6 bases). Trimming removed 0 bases from V and 3 bases from J, with 14 bases in between. This CDR3 contains 16 residues. Here the CDR3 DNA reads TGTGCCAGCAGTTTAGCATACGCCAGGGGAGACACTGAAGCTTTCTTT. The encoded protein is CASSLAYARGDTEAFF.

This clonotype counts as medium-sized. This chain joins TRBV7-2 and TRBJ2-5; D tentatively reads TRBD1 or TRBD2 (5 bases each). Trimming removed 3 bases at V and 4 bases at J, with 9 bases between. The CDR3 is 13 residues long. Germline V lookup: CDR1 SGHTA, CDR2 FQGNSA. CDR3: CASSFKGRETQYF. CDR3 coding DNA: TGTGCCAGCAGCTTTAAGGGGAGAGAGACCCAGTACTTC.